This T cell receptor beta chain was captured in a study of Ad26.COV2.S vaccination and SARS-CoV-2 variants. Study in general: Donor was assigned to the Ad26.COV2.S arm of trial COV1001. Overall study results and limits: After vaccination, substantial breadth of spike-specific CD8+ and CD4+ responses was reported.

The sample's treatment: about 20 received Ad26.COV2.S at low or high dose, single or two shots; a few received placebo; per-sample allocation not given. The study sampled participants on day 63 after the first vaccine or placebo injection. Donation was by an adult aged 18-55 years who was in Boston. In the case of this clone: Its antigen is unknown.

Generated by immunoSEQ multiplex PCR, the TCRdb table keeps only in-frame clones and is missing some. This table holds about 400,000 clones, under 90% found once. Germline values: CDR1 KGHSH, CDR2 LQKENI. V dropped 6 bases and J dropped 2 bases, with 10 bases sitting between them. This CDR3 has 13 residues. Sequences were derived from peripheral blood, sampled in a trial of Ad26.COV2.S vaccine versus placebo. This TCR derives from a person between 18 and 60 years old who received the Ad26.COV2.S COVID-19 vaccine or a placebo. The chain couples TRBV18 to TRBJ1-1, with D unresolved. This CDR3 is CASSLSSNTEAFF. The CDR3 region has the DNA TGTGCCAGCTCGTTGTCCTCAAACACTGAAGCTTTCTTT.